This T cell receptor beta chain was identified in a study of blood T cell repertoires in COVID-19. Study as a whole: The United States, Italy and Spain provided the acute and convalescent COVID-19 samples. PBMCs, B-cell-depleted T cells, or T cells were the source of the cDNA or gDNA that made up the material.

There are a few counts of this clone. The authors' processing: Scientists estimated how many nucleated cells there were by amplifying reference gene primers. Assay used: immunoSEQ multiplex PCR; TCRdb lists only in-frame clones, some missing. The V and J calls and clone size come from that table; D and trimming were worked out from the DNA. The sample holds roughly 70,000 clones; 86% are singletons and the top ten take around 3.9%. The CDR3 contains 13 residues. Germline V gene lookup returns CDR1 SNHLY and CDR2 FYNNEI. Trimming at V came to 7 bases and at J to 6 bases, leaving 5 bases not matched to a gene.

This chain links TRBV2 with TRBJ2-7, with 11 bases fitting TRBD1. The source is a man between 70 and 80 years old with active COVID-19. Sequencing input: peripheral blood. CDR3 protein: CASKGQGVGEQYF. Written as DNA, the CDR3 is TGTGCCAGCAAGGGACAGGGGGTGGGCGAGCAGTACTTC.